This TCR beta chain was recorded in a study of cytomegalovirus exposure and HLA in healthy donors. Notes on the study in general: Reported results showed that the classifier diagnosed cytomegalovirus status with high specificity and sensitivity. The study put about 180 TCR beta chains on its list as cytomegalovirus-associated. The productive fraction for most TCR beta V segments was about 87% or about 30% in an earlier analysis. Later genetic work tied a missense DCLRE1C variant to beta-chain V and J trimming.

Points on this clone: Its antigen is not known.

The CDR3 is 15 amino acids. The trim removed 3 bases at V and 10 bases at J, leaving 11 bases unmatched. Germline-derived CDR1 and CDR2 are SGHAT and FQNNGV. PCR used 60 Vbeta primers and 13 Jbeta primers. Sequencing used immunoSEQ multiplex PCR; TCRdb keeps in-frame clones, though not all of them. The profile covers about 67,000 clones, with around 87% appearing a single time and about 12% taken by the ten largest. Material: PBMCs. The sequence was collected from a woman in her 30s in good health and CMV-seropositive. The chain couples TRBV11-2 to TRBJ2-1, with 8 bases matching TRBD2. The CDR3 coding sequence is TGTGCCAGCAGCTTTGGGGGACTAGGAGCTTGGGAGCAGTTCTTC. Translating gives CASSFGGLGAWEQFF.